These 26 T cell receptor beta chains came from one sample sequenced in a study of blood T cell repertoires in COVID-19. Repertoires were generated with immunoSEQ multiplex PCR, while TCRdb's copy carries only in-frame clones and drops some. The table records more than 200,000 clones, about 86% of them present only once. The sample taken for sequencing was peripheral blood. The receptors shown here come from a man aged 30 to 45 with active or convalescent COVID-19.

This clone was detected only once. The CDR3 here is CANLGGRGEAFF. CDR3 coding DNA: TGTGCCAACTTAGGGGGCCGTGGTGAAGCTTTCTTT. The rearrangement joins TRBV18 to TRBJ1-1; 7 positions match TRBD1. The CDR3 contains 12 residues. The germline gives CDR1 KGHSH, CDR2 LQKENI. The V gene end was trimmed by 10 bases and the J gene end by 7 bases; junction bases not matched to a gene: 9. Filled out from reference TRBV18 and TRBJ1-1, the complete variable domain reads NAGVMQNPRHLVRRRGQEARLRCSPMKGHSHVYWYRQLPEEGLKFMVYLQKENIIDESGMPKERFSAEFPKEGPSILRIQQVVRGDSAAYFCANLGGRGEAFFGQGTRLTVV.

This chain uses TRBV6-4 with TRBJ2-1; 11 nucleotides align to TRBD2. This CDR3 is built from 18 residues. CDR1 is MRHNA and CDR2 is SNTAGT in the germline V gene. V shed 5 bases and J 4 bases; nucleotides not matched to a gene: 13. The CDR3 spells CASSPTGLAGGSYNEQFF. The CDR3 nucleotides read TGTGCCAGCAGTCCGACCGGGCTAGCGGGGGGCTCGTACAATGAGCAGTTCTTC.

The chain employs TRBV6-2 or TRBV6-3 and TRBJ2-5; TRBD1 is a possible D gene (6 bases). Germline-derived CDR1 and CDR2 are MNHEY and SVGEGT. The length of the CDR3 is 17 residues. The germline V and J ends were trimmed by 3 bases and 5 bases, with 22 bases remaining between them. CDR3 nucleotides: TGTGCCAGCAGTTATGGTGTTTCCAGGGGTCCTTGGGAGACCCAGTACTTC. Protein product: CASSYGVSRGPWETQYF.

This sequence joins TRBV6-2 or TRBV6-3 and TRBJ2-5; D perhaps matches TRBD2 (6 bases). The CDR3 loop spans 18 amino acids. Germline V gene lookup returns CDR1 MNHEY and CDR2 SVGEGT. The V end lost 5 bases, the J end lost 5 bases, and 27 bases lay between the germline ends. Here the CDR3 DNA reads TGTGCCAGCAGTCCATTCGCGGGAAGGACCGAGGGTAGGGAGACCCAGTACTTC. Translation: CASSPFAGRTEGRETQYF.

The chain combines TRBV5-8 with TRBJ1-6; 8 nucleotides agree with TRBD1. After removal of 2 bases from V and 0 bases from J, the junction contained 10 bases not matched to a gene. Germline CDR1 is SGHTS and CDR2 is YDEGEE. The CDR3 is made up of 19 amino acids. CDR3 sequence: CASSFDRGGKNSYNSPLHF. CDR3 DNA: TGTGCCAGCAGCTTCGACAGGGGAGGCAAGAACTCCTATAATTCACCCCTCCACTTT.

The chain links TRBV3-1 (or the pseudogene TRBV3-2) to TRBJ2-1; TRBD2 matches 14 bases. Trimming cost V 8 bases and J 4 bases; bases outside gene matches: 7. Germline-derived CDR1 and CDR2 are LGHDT and YNNKEL (reference sequence). The CDR3 runs to 16 residues. CDR3 residues: CASARLAGGRYNEQFF. In DNA, the CDR3 is TGTGCCAGCGCTAGACTAGCGGGGGGGCGGTACAATGAGCAGTTCTTC.

The chain links TRBV7-9 to TRBJ2-1, with D perhaps matching TRBD2 (6 bases). Trimming stripped 5 bases from V and 8 bases from J, with 19 bases between. Germline V gene data show CDR1 as SEHNR and CDR2 as FQNEAQ (reference sequence). This CDR3 has 15 residues. The CDR3 loop reads CASSELASGFDEQFF. The CDR3 DNA follows: TGTGCCAGCAGCGAACTAGCCTCGGGGTTCGATGAGCAGTTCTTC.

The genes are TRBV7-6 and TRBJ2-7, with D maybe TRBD2 (5 bases). This CDR3 has 15 amino acids. V was trimmed by 3 bases and J by 0 bases, leaving 12 bases between them. In germline, CDR1 is SGHVS, CDR2 FNYEAQ. CDR3 coding DNA: TGTGCCAGCAGCTTTGAGCCGGGGTCCTCCTACGAGCAGTACTTC. It encodes CASSFEPGSSYEQYF.

The V call is TRBV6-2 or TRBV6-3, the J call TRBJ1-2; D gene unclear. V shed 4 bases and J shed 4 bases, with 16 bases lying between them. Germline CDR1 MNHEY, CDR2 SVGEGT. CDR3 length: 15 amino acids. The CDR3 region has the DNA TGTGCCAGCAGTTCGGCAGGCCGTCAGAGCTATGGCTACACCTTC. Translated, it gives CASSSAGRQSYGYTF.

The V and J genes are TRBV10-3 and TRBJ2-7; 7 nucleotides line up with TRBD1. CDR1 is ENHRY and CDR2 is SYGVKD in the germline V gene. CDR3 length: 16 residues. The V segment lost 0 bases and the J segment 2 bases; nucleotides outside the gene matches: 7. Here the CDR3 DNA reads TGTGCCATCAGTGAGTCTTTCGGGACAGCCCCCTACGAGCAGTACTTC. The encoded protein is CAISESFGTAPYEQYF.

The rearrangement joins TRBV30 to TRBJ2-6; possibly TRBD2 for D (6 bases). The CDR3 has 17 residues. V was pared by 1 base and J by 0 bases, with 13 bases between. Germline CDR1 GTSNPN, CDR2 SVGIG (reference sequence). For the CDR3, the DNA is TGTGCCTGGAGTGACGGGGGTCGCCTCTCTGGGGCCAACGTCCTGACTTTC. It is translated as CAWSDGGRLSGANVLTF.

The chain recombines TRBV6-5 with TRBJ1-2, with 8 bases matching TRBD1. This CDR3 is built from 14 residues. The J segment lost 2 bases and the V segment lost 7 bases, leaving 6 bases of the junction unmatched. Germline V gives CDR1 MNHEY, CDR2 SVGAGI. As DNA, the CDR3 is TGTGCCAGCAAACAGACAGGGGAGAACTATGGCTACACCTTC. This gives the protein CASKQTGENYGYTF.

V is TRBV5-1 and J is TRBJ2-5; TRBD1 matches at 9 bases. This CDR3 is 17 amino acids long. J lost 5 bases, V lost 2 bases, and 13 bases had no gene match. The germline V gene has CDR1 SGHRS and CDR2 YFSETQ. The CDR3 is CASSFHDVQTGGETQYF. The CDR3 DNA sequence: TGCGCCAGCAGCTTCCACGACGTCCAGACAGGGGGGGAGACCCAGTACTTC.

The chain links TRBV30 to TRBJ2-7, with 12 bases lining up with TRBD2. Trimming removed 1 base from V and 2 bases from J; junction bases left unmatched: 0. CDR1 GTSNPN and CDR2 SVGIG come from the germline V gene (reference sequence). This CDR3 spans 14 amino acids. The CDR3 nucleotides are TGTGCCTGGAGTGGACTAGCGGGGGCCTACGAGCAGTACTTC. It translates to CAWSGLAGAYEQYF. Combining the CDR3 with reference TRBV30 and TRBJ2-7 gives the whole variable domain SQTIHQWPATLVQPVGSPLSLECTVEGTSNPNLYWYRQAAGRGLQLLFYSVGIGQISSEVPQNLSASRPQDRQFILSSKKLLLSDSGFYLCAWSGLAGAYEQYFGPGTRLTVT.

This rearrangement joins TRBV4-3 to TRBJ1-4; 9 bases fit TRBD1. CDR3 length: 15 amino acids. The V gene end was trimmed by 3 bases and the J gene end by 8 bases; junction bases not matched to a gene: 7. CDR1 is LGHNA, CDR2 YSLEER, per germline. The CDR3 loop is CASSQHRDRVEKLFF. The CDR3 nucleotides are TGCGCCAGCAGCCAGCACCGGGACAGGGTAGAAAAACTGTTTTTT.

The chain links TRBV4-1 to TRBJ1-2; 8 bases are shared with TRBD1. The CDR3 totals 14 residues. Trimming removed 3 bases from V and 8 bases from J; junction bases left unmatched: 8. Germline lookup yields CDR1 MGHRA and CDR2 YSYEKL. CDR3 residues: CASSHPGQGQGYTF. The CDR3 DNA follows: TGCGCCAGCAGCCACCCTGGACAGGGACAGGGCTACACCTTC.

This clone was counted only a few times. V is TRBV5-6 and J is TRBJ2-1, with D possibly being TRBD1 (6 bases). CDR3 length: 17 amino acids. V was cut by 4 bases and J by 2 bases, with 19 bases left in between. Germline V lookup: CDR1 SGHDT, CDR2 YYEEEE. In nucleotides, the CDR3 is TGTGCCAGCAGCGTATCCTCCGGGACACGAACCTACAATGAGCAGTTCTTC. It specifies CASSVSSGTRTYNEQFF. Full variable domain (missing parts from reference TRBV5-6 and TRBJ2-1): DAGVTQSPTHLIKTRGQQVTLRCSPKSGHDTVSWYQQALGQGPQFIFQYYEEEERQRGNFPDRFSGHQFPNYSSELNVNALLLGDSALYLCASSVSSGTRTYNEQFFGPGTRLTVL.

The chain joins TRBV4-3 to TRBJ2-7, with TRBD1 as a possible D gene (6 bases). The V end lost 0 bases, the J end lost 3 bases, and 12 bases lay between the germline ends. CDR3 length equals 15 residues. Germline assignment: CDR1 LGHNA and CDR2 YSLEER. CDR3 in DNA: TGCGCCAGCAGCCAAGAGAAACAGGGTGGCTACGAGCAGTACTTC. As protein: CASSQEKQGGYEQYF.

The V and J genes are TRBV11-2 and TRBJ2-2, with 8 bases identical to TRBD2. Germline V gives CDR1 SGHAT, CDR2 FQNNGV. The V segment lost 4 bases and the J segment 6 bases; nucleotides outside the gene matches: 16. The CDR3 length is 18 residues. CDR3: CASSSKYPGLERAGELFF. The CDR3 DNA sequence: TGTGCCAGCAGCTCTAAGTATCCGGGACTAGAACGGGCCGGGGAGCTGTTTTTT.

The V gene is TRBV6-2 or TRBV6-3, the J gene TRBJ2-7; TRBD2 agrees at 9 bases. V lost 2 bases, J lost 6 bases, and 5 bases stayed unmatched. CDR1 is MNHEY and CDR2 is SVGEGT in the germline V gene. The CDR3 has 14 amino acids. The CDR3 coding sequence is TGTGCCAGCAGTTACAGGACTAGCGTAGCCGAGCAGTACTTC. As protein: CASSYRTSVAEQYF.

The chain couples TRBV18 to TRBJ2-5, with D unclear. The V and J ends lost 0 bases and 5 bases respectively, with 10 bases between them. Germline V gene sequence: CDR1 KGHSH, CDR2 LQKENI. This CDR3 is 14 amino acids long. The CDR3 region is CASSPPSLSETQYF. The CDR3 DNA reads TGTGCCAGCTCACCACCGTCTCTTTCGGAGACCCAGTACTTC.

The chain combines TRBV28 with TRBJ1-1; D call uncertain. V lost 5 bases to trimming and J lost 0 bases, with 4 bases between them. Germline lookup yields CDR1 MDHEN and CDR2 SYDVKM. The CDR3 sequence is 12 residues long. CDR3: CASSTLNTEAFF. Here the CDR3 DNA reads TGTGCCAGCAGTACTCTGAACACTGAAGCTTTCTTT.

This sequence joins TRBV5-4 and TRBJ2-1; 9 bases align to TRBD1. J lost 8 bases, V lost 2 bases, and 2 bases had no gene match. The germline V gene has CDR1 SGHNT and CDR2 YYREEE (reference sequence). This CDR3 spans 13 amino acids. DNA for the CDR3: TGTGCCAGCAGCTTAACAGGGGGCGATGAGCAGTTCTTC. Its translation: CASSLTGGDEQFF.

This clone has only one observation. This chain connects TRBV6-6 to TRBJ1-5; D remains unclear. This CDR3 contains 15 residues. Trimming took 4 bases from V and 4 from J, leaving 14 bases between them. Germline V gene lookup returns CDR1 MNHNY and CDR2 SVGAGI (reference sequence). DNA for the CDR3: TGTGCCAGCAGTTCCCCGAGTGCAGGTAATCAGCCCCAGCATTTT. Translated, it gives CASSSPSAGNQPQHF.

The rearrangement links TRBV19 to TRBJ1-2; D unclear. In germline, CDR1 is LNHDA, CDR2 SQIVND (reference sequence). Trimming cost V 0 bases and J 8 bases, with 10 bases left between them. This CDR3 has 13 residues. The CDR3 here is CASSIESVFGYTF. CDR3 coding DNA: TGTGCCAGTAGTATAGAATCTGTATTCGGCTACACCTTC.

V is TRBV20-1 and J is TRBJ2-3; no reliable D call. Germline assignment: CDR1 DFQATT and CDR2 SNEGSKA (reference sequence). This CDR3 region has 11 residues. Trimming took off 6 bases at V and 3 bases at J, with 7 bases between the two ends. CDR3 in DNA: TGCAGTGCATTACGGACAGATACGCAGTATTTT. Its translation: CSALRTDTQYF.